This T cell receptor beta chain was captured in a study of T cell repertoires in cytomegalovirus infection. This clonotype was counted only a few times. Its antigen is currently unknown. A single record per CDR3 protein comes from TCRdb applying MiXCR to the reads. The profile shows about half a million distinct CDR3 sequences, 30% to 35% of them singletons. The J segment lost 5 bases and the V segment lost 10 bases, leaving 8 bases of the junction unmatched. Germline CDR1 is MNHEY and CDR2 is SVGEGT. The CDR3 contains 14 residues. J is TRBJ1-5 and V is TRBV6-2 or TRBV6-3, with 10 bases fitting TRBD1. Here the sequenced sample was cultured PBMCs, taken from culture after CMV antigen stimulation. The clonotype originates from a human donor in good health (CMV status not recorded). Some clones in this sample may be carry-over from other donors' samples. The CDR3 protein is CATSLDRGYQPQHF. CDR3 nucleotide sequence: TGTGCCACCTCTCTGGACAGGGGGTATCAGCCCCAGCATTTT.